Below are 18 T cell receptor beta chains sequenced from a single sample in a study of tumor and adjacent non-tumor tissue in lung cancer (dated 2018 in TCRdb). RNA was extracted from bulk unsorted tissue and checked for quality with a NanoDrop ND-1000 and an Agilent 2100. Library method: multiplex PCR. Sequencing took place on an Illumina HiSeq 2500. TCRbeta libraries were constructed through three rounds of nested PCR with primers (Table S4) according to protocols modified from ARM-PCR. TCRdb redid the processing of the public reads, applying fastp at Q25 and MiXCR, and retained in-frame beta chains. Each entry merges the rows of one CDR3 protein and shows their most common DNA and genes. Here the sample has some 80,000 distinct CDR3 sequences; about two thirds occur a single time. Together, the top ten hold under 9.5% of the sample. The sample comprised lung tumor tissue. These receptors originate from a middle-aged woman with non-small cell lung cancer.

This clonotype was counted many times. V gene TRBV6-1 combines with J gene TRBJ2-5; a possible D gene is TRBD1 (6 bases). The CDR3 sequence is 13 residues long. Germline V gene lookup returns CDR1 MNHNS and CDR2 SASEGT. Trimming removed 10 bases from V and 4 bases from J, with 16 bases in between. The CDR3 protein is CATQGGSIETQYF. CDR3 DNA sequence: TGTGCCACACAGGGTGGGTCGATAGAGACCCAGTACTTC.

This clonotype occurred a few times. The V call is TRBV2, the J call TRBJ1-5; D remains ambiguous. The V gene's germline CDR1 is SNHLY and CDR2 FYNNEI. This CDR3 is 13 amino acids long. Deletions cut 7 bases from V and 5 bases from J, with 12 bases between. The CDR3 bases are TGTGCCAGCAAGGGTTCAGAGTATCAGCCCCAGCATTTT. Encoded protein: CASKGSEYQPQHF.

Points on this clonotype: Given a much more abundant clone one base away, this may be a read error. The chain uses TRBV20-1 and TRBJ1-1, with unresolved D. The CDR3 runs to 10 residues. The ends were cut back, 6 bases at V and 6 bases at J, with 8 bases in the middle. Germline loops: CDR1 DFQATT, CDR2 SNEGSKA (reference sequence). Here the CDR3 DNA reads TGCAGTGCCTTGGACGCTGAAGCTTTCTTT. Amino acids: CSALDAEAFF.

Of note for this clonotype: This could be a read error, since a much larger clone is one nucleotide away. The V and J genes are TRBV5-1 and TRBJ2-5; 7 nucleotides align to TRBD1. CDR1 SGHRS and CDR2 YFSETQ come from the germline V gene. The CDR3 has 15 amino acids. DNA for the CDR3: TGCGCCAGGAGCTTCCATGGACAGGCTCAAGAGACCCAGTACTTC. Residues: CARSFHGQAQETQYF. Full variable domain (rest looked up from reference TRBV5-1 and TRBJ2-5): KAGVTQTPRYLIKTRGQQVTLSCSPISGHRSVSWYQQTPGQGLQFLFEYFSETQRNKGNFPGRFSGRQFSNSRSEMNVSTLELGDSALYLCARSFHGQAQETQYFGPGTRLLVL.

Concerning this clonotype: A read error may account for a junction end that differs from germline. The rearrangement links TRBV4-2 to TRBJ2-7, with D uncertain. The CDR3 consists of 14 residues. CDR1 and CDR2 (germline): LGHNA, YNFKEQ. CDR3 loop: CASSNNGASYEQYF. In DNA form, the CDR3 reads TGTGCTAGCAGCAATAATGGCGCATCCTACGAGCAGTACTTC.

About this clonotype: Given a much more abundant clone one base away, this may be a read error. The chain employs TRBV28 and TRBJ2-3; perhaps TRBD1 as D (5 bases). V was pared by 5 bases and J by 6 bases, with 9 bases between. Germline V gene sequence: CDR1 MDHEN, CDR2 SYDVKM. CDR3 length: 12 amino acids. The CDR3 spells CASSISGDTQYF. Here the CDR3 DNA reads TGTGCCAGCAGTATATCAGGGGATACGCAGTATTTT.

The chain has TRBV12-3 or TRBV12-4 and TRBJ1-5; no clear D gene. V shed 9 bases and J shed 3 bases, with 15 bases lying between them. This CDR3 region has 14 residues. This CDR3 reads CASNFLGHNQPQHF. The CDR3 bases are TGTGCCAGTAATTTCCTAGGCCACAATCAGCCCCAGCATTTT.

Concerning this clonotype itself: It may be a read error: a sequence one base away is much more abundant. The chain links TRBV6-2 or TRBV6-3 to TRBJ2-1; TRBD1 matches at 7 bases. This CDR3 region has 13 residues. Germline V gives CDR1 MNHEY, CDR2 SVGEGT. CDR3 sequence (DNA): TGTGCCAGCACCCAGACAGGGCTCAATGAGCAGCTCTTC. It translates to CASTQTGLNEQLF.

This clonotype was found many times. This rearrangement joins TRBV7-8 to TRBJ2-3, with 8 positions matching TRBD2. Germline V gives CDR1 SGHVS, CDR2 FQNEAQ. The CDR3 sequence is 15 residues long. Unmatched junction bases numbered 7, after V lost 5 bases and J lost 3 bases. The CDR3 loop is CASSTSGGQTDTQYF. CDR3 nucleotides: TGTGCCAGCAGCACCAGCGGGGGCCAAACAGATACGCAGTATTTT.

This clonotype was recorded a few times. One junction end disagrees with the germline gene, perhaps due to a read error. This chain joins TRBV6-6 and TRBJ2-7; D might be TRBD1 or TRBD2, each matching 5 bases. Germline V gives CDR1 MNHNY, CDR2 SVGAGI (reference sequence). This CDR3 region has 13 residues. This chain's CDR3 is CASSSGPIYKQYF. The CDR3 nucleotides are TGTGCCAGCAGTTCGGGACCGATCTACAAGCAGTATTTC.

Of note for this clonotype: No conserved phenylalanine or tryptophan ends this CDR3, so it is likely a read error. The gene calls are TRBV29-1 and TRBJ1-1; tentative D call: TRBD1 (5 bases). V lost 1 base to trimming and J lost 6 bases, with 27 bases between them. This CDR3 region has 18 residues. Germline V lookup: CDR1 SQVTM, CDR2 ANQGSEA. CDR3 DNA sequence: TGCAGCGTTGAAGGGGGGTTCAATAGGAGAGAGATTGACGCTGAAGCTTTCATT. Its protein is CSVEGGFNRREIDAEAFI.

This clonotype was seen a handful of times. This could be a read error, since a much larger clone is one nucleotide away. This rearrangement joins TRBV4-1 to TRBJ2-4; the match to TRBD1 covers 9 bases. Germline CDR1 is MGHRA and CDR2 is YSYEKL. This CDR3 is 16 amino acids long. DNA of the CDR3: TGCGCCAGCAGCCCCGGGACAGGGATGTCCAAAAACACTCAGTACTTC. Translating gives CASSPGTGMSKNTQYF.

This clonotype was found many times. CDR3 amino acids: CASLSGTYEQYF. Written as DNA, the CDR3 is TGTGCCAGTCTGTCGGGGACCTACGAGCAGTACTTC. This chain connects TRBV6-5 to TRBJ2-7; weak D call: TRBD2 (5 bases). Germline V gene data show CDR1 as MNHEY and CDR2 as SVGAGI. CDR3 length: 12 residues. V gave up 9 bases and J gave up 2 bases, with 11 bases separating them.

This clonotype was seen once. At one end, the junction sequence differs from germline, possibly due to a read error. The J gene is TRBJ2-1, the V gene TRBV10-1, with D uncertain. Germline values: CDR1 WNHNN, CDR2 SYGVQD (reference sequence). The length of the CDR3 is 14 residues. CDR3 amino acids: CASGESGNYNEQFF. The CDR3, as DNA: TGCGCCAGCGGTGAGAGTGGGAACTACAATGAGCAGTTCTTC.

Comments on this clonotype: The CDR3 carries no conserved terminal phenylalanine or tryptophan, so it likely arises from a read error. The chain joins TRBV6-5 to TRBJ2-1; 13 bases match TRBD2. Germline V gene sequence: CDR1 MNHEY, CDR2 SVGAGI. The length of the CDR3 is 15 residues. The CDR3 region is CTSSSGTSGVNEQFL. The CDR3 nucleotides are TGTACCAGCAGTTCCGGGACTAGCGGGGTCAATGAGCAGTTCTTA.

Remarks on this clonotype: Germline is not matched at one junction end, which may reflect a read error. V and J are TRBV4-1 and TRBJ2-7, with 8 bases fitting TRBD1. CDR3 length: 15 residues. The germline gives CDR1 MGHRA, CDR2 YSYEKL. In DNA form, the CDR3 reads TGTGCCAGCAGCCAAAGCCCAGGGGGCGGCTACGAGCAGTACTTC. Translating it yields CASSQSPGGGYEQYF.

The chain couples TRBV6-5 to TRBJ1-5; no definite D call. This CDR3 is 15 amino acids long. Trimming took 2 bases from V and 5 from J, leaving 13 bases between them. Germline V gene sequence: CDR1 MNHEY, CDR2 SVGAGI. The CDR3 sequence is CASSYTMRADQPQHF. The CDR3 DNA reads TGTGCCAGCAGTTACACCATGAGAGCCGATCAGCCCCAGCATTTT.

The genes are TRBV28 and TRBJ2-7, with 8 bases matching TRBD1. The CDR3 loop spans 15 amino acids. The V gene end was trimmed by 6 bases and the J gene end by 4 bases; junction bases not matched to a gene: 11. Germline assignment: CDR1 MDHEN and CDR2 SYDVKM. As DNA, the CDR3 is TGTGCCAGCAGCAAACCCGGGACAGGAGCTTACGAGCAGTACTTC. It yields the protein CASSKPGTGAYEQYF.